The clone carrying this TCR beta chain was recorded at least ten times. Its specificity is not known. A sample-barcoded 5' primer and a J-beta primer mix were used in a second PCR of roughly 6 to 11 cycles. TCRdb redid the calling of the 5' RACE reads with MiXCR, one entry per CDR3 protein. The profile shows hundreds of thousands of distinct CDR3 sequences, roughly 32% of them singletons. Per germline, CDR1 SGHRS and CDR2 YFSETQ. This CDR3 comprises 16 residues. The junction had 2 bases not matched to a gene; V was cut back by 2 bases and J by 0 bases. This record belongs to a study of blood T cells in healthy people across ages. Findings and limits, study-wide: Naive CD4+ cell counts and diversity both ran higher in long-lived than in aged donors.

Each donor's blood draw was around 9.2 milliliters of peripheral blood. The source material was blood. This receptor was taken from a woman older than 75 in good health. The genes are TRBV5-1 and TRBJ2-1; TRBD1 aligns across 10 bases. The CDR3 loop reads CASSLGTGVSYNEQFF. The CDR3 bases are TGCGCCAGCAGCTTAGGGACAGGGGTCTCCTACAATGAGCAGTTCTTC.